The 26 T cell receptor beta chains listed next were all sequenced from one sample in a study of blood T cell repertoires in COVID-19. The repertoire was sequenced with immunoSEQ multiplex PCR; TCRdb's copy has only in-frame clones and lacks some. The sample has roughly 360,000 clones; around 86% are singletons. Material: PBMCs or T cells enriched from blood (not recorded which). All receptors derive from a woman aged 45-65 years who had recovered from COVID-19.

J is TRBJ1-1 and V is TRBV7-2; D ambiguous. This CDR3 comprises 13 residues. The germline gives CDR1 SGHTA, CDR2 FQGNSA. V was shortened by 5 bases and J by 8 bases, with 15 bases between the two germline ends. CDR3 sequence reads: CASSPVGRFEAFF. CDR3 sequence (DNA): TGTGCCAGCAGCCCGGTGGGCCGGTTCGAAGCTTTCTTT.

This clone was picked up a small number of times. V usage is TRBV19 and J usage is TRBJ1-2; D remains ambiguous. The germline V gene has CDR1 LNHDA and CDR2 SQIVND (reference sequence). The CDR3 is made up of 13 amino acids. Trimming left V 7 bases short and J 3 bases short, with 12 bases between. The CDR3 spells CASTEGLYYGYTF. The DNA for the CDR3 is TGTGCCAGTACAGAGGGCCTCTACTATGGCTACACCTTC.

The V and J genes are TRBV5-1 and TRBJ1-6, with 7 positions matching TRBD1. J was trimmed by 7 bases and V by 1 base; bases with no gene match: 17. CDR3 length equals 19 residues. In germline, CDR1 is SGHRS, CDR2 YFSETQ. The CDR3 sequence is CASSLSPSEPGQQNSPLHF. CDR3 coding DNA: TGCGCCAGCAGCTTGTCGCCCTCAGAACCGGGACAGCAGAATTCACCCCTCCACTTT.

This clone was counted a few times. The chain uses TRBV20-1 and TRBJ2-5; D gene ambiguous. Trimming pared 3 bases from V and 2 bases from J, leaving 10 bases between. Germline V CDR1 and CDR2: DFQATT, SNEGSKA (reference sequence). The CDR3 totals 13 residues. The CDR3 DNA sequence: TGCAGTGCTAGTGTCCCAGGTCAAGAGACCCAGTACTTC. Its protein is CSASVPGQETQYF.

The genes are TRBV11-3 and TRBJ2-3; weak D call: TRBD2 (7 bases). Trimming took off 5 bases at V and 3 bases at J, with 18 bases between the two ends. CDR3 length equals 16 residues. Germline V CDR1 and CDR2: SGHNT, YENEEA. CDR3 in amino acids: CASSLGAGVNTDTQYF. Written as DNA, the CDR3 is TGTGCCAGCAGCCTGGGGGCGGGAGTGAATACAGATACGCAGTATTTT.

V gene TRBV19 combines with J gene TRBJ1-4, with 8 positions matching TRBD1. Germline loops: CDR1 LNHDA, CDR2 SQIVND (reference sequence). With 4 bases clipped from V and 8 bases from J, the junction kept 9 bases outside the gene matches. There are 15 residues in the CDR3. The CDR3 nucleotides read TGTGCCAGTAGTACCGCGACAGGGGTGGGCGAAAAACTGTTTTTT. Translated: CASSTATGVGEKLFF.

The chain employs TRBV25-1 and TRBJ1-3; 7 bases line up with TRBD1. This CDR3 comprises 14 residues. V shed 3 bases, J shed 4 bases, and the junction held 3 bases outside the gene matches. Germline lookup yields CDR1 MGHDK and CDR2 SYGVNS. The CDR3 spells CASSETGQGNTIYF. The CDR3 DNA reads TGTGCCAGCAGTGAGACAGGGCAAGGAAACACCATATATTTT.

V gene TRBV5-1 combines with J gene TRBJ2-1, with TRBD1 matching over 12 bases. The CDR3 loop spans 13 amino acids. From germline, CDR1 is SGHRS and CDR2 YFSETQ. V was clipped by 4 bases and J by 9 bases; unmatched bases: 2. CDR3 loop: CASSPGQGAEQFF. DNA for the CDR3: TGCGCCAGCAGCCCGGGACAGGGGGCTGAGCAGTTCTTC.

The rearrangement joins TRBV7-2 to TRBJ1-6; D remains unclear. Germline V CDR1 and CDR2: SGHTA, FQGNSA. The CDR3 is 13 amino acids. V shed 4 bases and J shed 11 bases, with 12 bases lying between them. CDR3 amino acids: CASSSSGNPPLHF. The CDR3 nucleotides are TGTGCCAGCAGCTCTTCAGGTAACCCACCCCTCCACTTT.

This clone was recorded many times. V is TRBV3-1 (or the pseudogene TRBV3-2) and J is TRBJ1-5; D gene uncertain. The CDR3 loop spans 12 amino acids. Deletions cut 4 bases from V and 2 bases from J, with 3 bases between. Germline CDR1 reads LGHDT; CDR2 reads YNNKEL (reference sequence). CDR3 nucleotide sequence: TGTGCCAGCAGCCCGGGCAATCAGCCCCAGCATTTT. Amino acid sequence: CASSPGNQPQHF.

CDR3 bases: TGTGCCAGTAGTCAATTCCCCAATATTGGCGCGGGATACGGAAACACCATATATTTT. Its protein is CASSQFPNIGAGYGNTIYF. This sequence joins TRBV19 and TRBJ1-3; D not resolved. Germline-derived CDR1 and CDR2 are LNHDA and SQIVND (reference sequence). Trimming removed 5 bases from V and 4 bases from J, with 27 bases in between. CDR3 length: 19 residues.

The chain carries TRBV12-3 or TRBV12-4 and TRBJ1-2; perhaps TRBD1 as D (6 bases). The V and J ends lost 6 bases and 4 bases respectively, with 12 bases between them. CDR3 length equals 13 residues. The CDR3 DNA reads TGTGCCAGCAGGCAAACAGGGAGCTATGGCTACACCTTC. This sequence encodes CASRQTGSYGYTF.

The chain recombines TRBV6-5 with TRBJ1-2; D not resolved. Germline V lookup: CDR1 MNHEY, CDR2 SVGAGI. Trimming stripped 0 bases from V and 0 bases from J, with 8 bases between. The CDR3 runs to 15 residues. In nucleotides, the CDR3 is TGTGCCAGCAGTTACTCTGACACCTCTAACTATGGCTACACCTTC. Residues: CASSYSDTSNYGYTF.

The chain links TRBV7-2 to TRBJ2-7; a possible D gene is TRBD1 (5 bases). Germline V gene sequence: CDR1 SGHTA, CDR2 FQGNSA. The V gene lost 5 bases and the J gene lost 7 bases, with 18 bases spanning the gap. The length of the CDR3 is 14 residues. CDR3 in amino acids: CASSNSLVTGEQYF. For the CDR3, the DNA is TGTGCCAGCAGCAATAGCCTGGTCACAGGTGAGCAGTACTTC.

The rearrangement links TRBV6-4 to TRBJ1-5; possibly TRBD1 for D (6 bases). Germline V gene lookup returns CDR1 MRHNA and CDR2 SNTAGT. The CDR3 covers 16 residues. Trimming removed 6 bases from V and 0 bases from J, with 15 bases in between. The CDR3 sequence is CASSSCRGYSNQPQHF. CDR3 nucleotide sequence: TGTGCCAGCAGCTCCTGCAGGGGTTATAGCAATCAGCCCCAGCATTTT.

V is TRBV27 and J is TRBJ2-3; D is perhaps TRBD1 (5 bases). V was clipped by 3 bases and J by 7 bases, with 14 bases between them. The germline V gene has CDR1 MNHEY and CDR2 SMNVEV (reference sequence). The CDR3 length is 14 residues. The CDR3 DNA follows: TGTGCCAGCAGTTTCGGTCAGGGTGGAAATACGCAGTATTTT. Translation: CASSFGQGGNTQYF.

This chain connects TRBV5-1 to TRBJ2-1, with TRBD2 identical over 13 bases. The J segment lost 8 bases and the V segment lost 3 bases, leaving 14 bases of the junction unmatched. The CDR3 is made up of 18 amino acids. Germline V gene lookup returns CDR1 SGHRS and CDR2 YFSETQ. This chain's CDR3 is CASSSNPAGTSGIHEQFF. The DNA of the CDR3 is TGCGCCAGCAGCTCAAACCCCGCCGGGACTAGCGGGATCCATGAGCAGTTCTTC. The complete variable domain, with remaining parts taken from reference TRBV5-1 and TRBJ2-1, reads KAGVTQTPRYLIKTRGQQVTLSCSPISGHRSVSWYQQTPGQGLQFLFEYFSETQRNKGNFPGRFSGRQFSNSRSEMNVSTLELGDSALYLCASSSNPAGTSGIHEQFFGPGTRLTVL.

The chain joins TRBV7-9 to TRBJ2-5; 7 positions match TRBD1. V shed 3 bases and J 7 bases; nucleotides not matched to a gene: 11. The CDR3 loop spans 15 amino acids. Germline V gene data show CDR1 as SEHNR and CDR2 as FQNEAQ (reference sequence). CDR3 nucleotides: TGTGCCAGCAGCTTTAGGGGGCAGGCCTCGGGGACCCAGTACTTC. Its translation: CASSFRGQASGTQYF.

Remarks on this clone: Being one base from a much bigger clone, this may be a read error. This sample also contains other DNA sequences that code for the same CDR3. This chain uses TRBV6-1 with TRBJ1-2, with 8 positions matching TRBD1. V was pared by 3 bases and J by 3 bases, with 0 bases of the junction left unmatched. CDR3 length equals 13 residues. Germline V gene lookup returns CDR1 MNHNS and CDR2 SASEGT. CDR3 loop: CASSETGDYGYTF. For the CDR3, the DNA is TGTGCCAGCAGTGAGACAGGGGACTATGGCTACACCTTC.

This clone has just one count. The genes are TRBV11-3 and TRBJ2-1; 7 positions agree with TRBD1. CDR1 and CDR2 (germline): SGHNT, YENEEA. The CDR3 is made up of 13 amino acids. V shed 1 base, J shed 6 bases, and the junction held 0 bases outside the gene matches. The CDR3 protein is CASSLGQGNEQFF. DNA of the CDR3: TGTGCCAGCAGCTTAGGACAGGGCAATGAGCAGTTCTTC.

Only a few counts were recorded for this clone. The chain employs TRBV5-6 and TRBJ1-2; no reliable D call. This CDR3 comprises 13 residues. Germline CDR1 SGHDT, CDR2 YYEEEE. V was pared by 3 bases and J by 6 bases, with 12 bases between. The CDR3 is CASSSVRADGYTF. The CDR3, as DNA: TGTGCCAGCAGCTCCGTGAGGGCAGATGGCTACACCTTC. Looking up the rest from reference TRBV5-6 and TRBJ1-2 gives the full variable domain: DAGVTQSPTHLIKTRGQQVTLRCSPKSGHDTVSWYQQALGQGPQFIFQYYEEEERQRGNFPDRFSGHQFPNYSSELNVNALLLGDSALYLCASSSVRADGYTFGSGTRLTVV.

The chain links TRBV24-1 to TRBJ2-5; D may be TRBD1 (5 bases). The CDR3 has 16 amino acids. In germline, CDR1 is KGHDR, CDR2 SFDVKD. The ends were cut back, 4 bases at V and 0 bases at J, with 14 bases in the middle. CDR3 nucleotide sequence: TGTGCCACCAGTGACTCCCGCGGACATAACCAAGAGACCCAGTACTTC. Translating it yields CATSDSRGHNQETQYF.

The chain employs TRBV7-2 and TRBJ1-5; TRBD1 agrees at 8 bases. J gave up 7 bases and V 0 bases, and 11 bases lay outside the gene matches. Germline V gives CDR1 SGHTA, CDR2 FQGNSA. The CDR3 has 17 amino acids. DNA for the CDR3: TGTGCCAGCAGCTTAGCGAGTCCGACAGGGGAGGGGCAGCCCCAGCATTTT. Protein: CASSLASPTGEGQPQHF.

The rearrangement links TRBV5-1 to TRBJ2-1, with D tentatively TRBD2 (5 bases). The CDR3 contains 13 residues. V lost 1 base, J lost 10 bases, and 12 bases lay in between. Germline CDR1 SGHRS, CDR2 YFSETQ. CDR3 protein: CASSLIRSGEQFF. In DNA form, the CDR3 reads TGCGCCAGCAGCTTGATTCGAAGCGGAGAGCAGTTCTTC.

The chain is built from TRBV4-2 and TRBJ1-6, with TRBD1 as a possible D gene (5 bases). V was trimmed by 4 bases and J by 7 bases, leaving 17 bases between them. CDR1 is LGHNA and CDR2 is YNFKEQ in the germline V gene. The length of the CDR3 is 16 residues. The CDR3 sequence: CASSRRGVPGNSPLHF. The CDR3 DNA is TGTGCCAGCAGCCGACGGGGGGTCCCCGGGAATTCACCCCTCCACTTT.

The rearrangement links TRBV5-5 to TRBJ1-3; TRBD1 matches 7 bases. The CDR3 is 16 residues long. Germline V gives CDR1 SGHKS, CDR2 YYEKEE (reference sequence). Trimming cost V 4 bases and J 0 bases; bases outside gene matches: 7. CDR3 nucleotides: TGTGCCAGCAGCCCGAGGGACAGAATCTCTGGAAACACCATATATTTT. Translation gives CASSPRDRISGNTIYF.